The sequence of this T cell receptor (beta chain) was determined in a study of cytomegalovirus exposure and HLA in healthy donors. General observations from the study: Presence/absence analysis assumed near-uniform sequencing depth across donors. Cytomegalovirus-associated status was assigned to 150 or so TCR beta chains.

This CDR3 region has 14 residues. Germline CDR1 reads LGHNA; CDR2 reads YNFKEQ. V lost 3 bases and J 3 bases, leaving 9 bases between the germline ends. The PCR employed 60 Vbeta primers together with 13 Jbeta primers. TCRdb keeps only in-frame clones here, not all; method: immunoSEQ multiplex PCR. The sample yields about 92,000 clones, about 85% seen once. Comments on this clone: Its antigen is currently unknown.

What was sequenced was PBMCs. The rearrangement links TRBV4-2 to TRBJ2-1; D may be TRBD2 (6 bases). This clonotype was sampled from a girl aged 2-10 years in good health and CMV-seropositive. The CDR3 region is CASSQGGDYNEQFF. The CDR3 DNA follows: TGTGCCAGCAGCCAGGGCGGGGACTACAATGAGCAGTTCTTC.